This T cell receptor (beta chain) derives from a study of T cell repertoires in aging, cancer and after chemotherapy. Overall study: Over several months to years, re-sampled healthy donor repertoires clearly shared clones. The whole study produced a dataset of some 9 million TCR reads.

Whole-study results and caveats: Untreated cancer patients had significantly lower blood TCR diversity than age-matched healthy donors. Loss of evenness, beyond lost richness, contributed to age-related TCR diversity decline in cancer patients.

Concerning this clonotype itself: Antigen specificity is unknown.

Multiplex touch-down PCR with TRB-A/B primers amplified rearranged V-D-J TRB sequences. TCRdb re-derived calls from the multiplex PCR reads in MiXCR, one entry per CDR3 protein. Of about 11,000 distinct CDR3 sequences listed, approximately 32% are singletons. Trimming took off 0 bases at V and 5 bases at J, with 18 bases between the two ends. The CDR3 length is 17 residues. Germline CDR1 SGHDN, CDR2 FVKESK. Peripheral blood genomic DNA, not sorted cells or RNA, was the template. The TCR originated in a human donor in good health. The donor label of this sample is uncertain. The chain uses TRBV14 and TRBJ2-3; perhaps D is TRBD1 or TRBD2 (7 bases each). The sequenced material came from blood. The CDR3 DNA reads TGTGCCAGCAGCCAAGATGGGAGGGGGCTGCTGGGAGATACGCAGTATTTT. It translates to CASSQDGRGLLGDTQYF.